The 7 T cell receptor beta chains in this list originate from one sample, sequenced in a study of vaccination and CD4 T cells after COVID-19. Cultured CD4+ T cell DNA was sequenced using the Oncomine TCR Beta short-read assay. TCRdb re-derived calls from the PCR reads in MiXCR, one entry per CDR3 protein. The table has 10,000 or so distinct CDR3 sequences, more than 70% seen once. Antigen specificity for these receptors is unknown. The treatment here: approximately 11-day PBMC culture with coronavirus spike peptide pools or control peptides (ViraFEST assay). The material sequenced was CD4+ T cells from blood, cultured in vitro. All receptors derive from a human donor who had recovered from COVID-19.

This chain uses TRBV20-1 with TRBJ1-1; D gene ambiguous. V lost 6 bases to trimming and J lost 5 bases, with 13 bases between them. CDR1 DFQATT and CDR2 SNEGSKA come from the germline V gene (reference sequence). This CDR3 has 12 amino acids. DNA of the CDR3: TGCAGTGCCAGGCGATCCCGGACTGAAGCTTTCTTT. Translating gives CSARRSRTEAFF.

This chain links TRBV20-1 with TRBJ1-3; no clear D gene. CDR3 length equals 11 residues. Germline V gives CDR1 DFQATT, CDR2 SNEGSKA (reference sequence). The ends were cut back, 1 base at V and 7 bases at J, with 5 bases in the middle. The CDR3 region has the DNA TGCAGTGCTAGAGGTCCGAACACCATATATTTT. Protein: CSARGPNTIYF.

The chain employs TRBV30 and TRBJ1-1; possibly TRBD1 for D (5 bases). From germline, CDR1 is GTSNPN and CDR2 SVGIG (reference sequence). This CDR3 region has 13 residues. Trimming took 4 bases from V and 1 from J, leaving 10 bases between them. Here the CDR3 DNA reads TGTGCCTGGAATATCGGGGCGAACACTGAAGCTTTCTTT. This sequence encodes CAWNIGANTEAFF. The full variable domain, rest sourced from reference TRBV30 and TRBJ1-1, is SQTIHQWPATLVQPVGSPLSLECTVEGTSNPNLYWYRQAAGRGLQLLFYSVGIGQISSEVPQNLSASRPQDRQFILSSKKLLLSDSGFYLCAWNIGANTEAFFGQGTRLTVV.

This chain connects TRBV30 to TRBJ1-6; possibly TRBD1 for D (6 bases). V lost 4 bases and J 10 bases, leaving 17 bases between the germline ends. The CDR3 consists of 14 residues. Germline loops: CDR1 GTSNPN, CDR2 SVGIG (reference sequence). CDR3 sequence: CAWTPGPRGSPLHF. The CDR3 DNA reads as TGTGCCTGGACCCCCGGTCCCAGGGGCTCACCCCTCCACTTT. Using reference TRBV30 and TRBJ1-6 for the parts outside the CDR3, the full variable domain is SQTIHQWPATLVQPVGSPLSLECTVEGTSNPNLYWYRQAAGRGLQLLFYSVGIGQISSEVPQNLSASRPQDRQFILSSKKLLLSDSGFYLCAWTPGPRGSPLHFGNGTRLTVT.

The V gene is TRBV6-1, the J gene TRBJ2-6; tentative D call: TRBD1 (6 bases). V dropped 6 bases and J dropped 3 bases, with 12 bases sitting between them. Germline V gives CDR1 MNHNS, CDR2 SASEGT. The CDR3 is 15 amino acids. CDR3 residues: CASRDGGSGANVLTF. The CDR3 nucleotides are TGTGCCAGCAGGGATGGGGGCAGTGGGGCCAACGTCCTGACTTTC.

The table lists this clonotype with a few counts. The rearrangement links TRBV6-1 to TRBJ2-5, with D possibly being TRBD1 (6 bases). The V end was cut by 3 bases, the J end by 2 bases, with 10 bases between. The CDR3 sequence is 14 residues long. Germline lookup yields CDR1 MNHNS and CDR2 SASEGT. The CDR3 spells CASSDKDRQETQYF. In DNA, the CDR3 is TGTGCCAGCAGTGATAAGGACAGACAAGAGACCCAGTACTTC.

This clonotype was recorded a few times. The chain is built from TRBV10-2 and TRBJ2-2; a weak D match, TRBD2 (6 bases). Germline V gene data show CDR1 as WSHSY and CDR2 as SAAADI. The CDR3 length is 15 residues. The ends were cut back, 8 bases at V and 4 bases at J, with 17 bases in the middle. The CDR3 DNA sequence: TGCGCCAGCTCGGGTCGGATAGCGGCCACCGGGGAGCTGTTTTTT. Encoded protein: CASSGRIAATGELFF.